The 21 T cell receptor beta chains below all came from one sample that was sequenced in a study of cytomegalovirus exposure and HLA in healthy donors. Primers: 60 Vbeta forward and 13 Jbeta reverse. The table came from immunoSEQ multiplex PCR; TCRdb's copy has only in-frame clones and leaves some out. The sample holds tens of thousands of clones, roughly two thirds seen once. Sequenced sample: PBMCs. The origin of the receptors is a man between 60 and 70 years old in good health and CMV-seropositive.

The chain uses TRBV2 and TRBJ1-5; TRBD1 aligns across 7 bases. The CDR3 consists of 15 residues. Germline V gives CDR1 SNHLY, CDR2 FYNNEI. V was clipped by 1 base and J by 7 bases; unmatched bases: 7. CDR3 amino acids: CASSEGGGDQQPQHF. The CDR3 DNA reads as TGTGCCAGCAGTGAAGGAGGGGGCGATCAACAGCCCCAGCATTTT.

The V and J genes are TRBV11-2 and TRBJ1-1; D is possibly TRBD1 (6 bases). CDR1 is SGHAT, CDR2 FQNNGV, per germline. V was shortened by 3 bases and J by 6 bases, with 14 bases between the two germline ends. The CDR3 has 14 amino acids. The CDR3, as DNA: TGTGCCAGCAGCTTTGGGGGGGGCGGCGCTGAAGCTTTCTTT. Its protein is CASSFGGGGAEAFF.

This clone occurred a few times. The rearrangement links TRBV5-4 to TRBJ1-4; 7 bases fit TRBD1. There are 16 residues in the CDR3. The trim removed 2 bases at V and 7 bases at J, leaving 11 bases unmatched. Germline CDR1 is SGHNT and CDR2 is YYREEE (reference sequence). CDR3 nucleotides: TGTGCCAGCAGCTTCCTTAAACAGGGGCAGGGTGAAAAACTGTTTTTT. The encoded protein is CASSFLKQGQGEKLFF.

The chain joins TRBV5-6 to TRBJ1-5; maybe TRBD1 (6 bases). The ends were cut back, 5 bases at V and 0 bases at J, with 12 bases in the middle. Germline assignment: CDR1 SGHDT and CDR2 YYEEEE. The CDR3 totals 15 residues. The DNA for the CDR3 is TGTGCCAGCAGGGGGGCCAGCGATAGCAATCAGCCCCAGCATTTT. This sequence encodes CASRGASDSNQPQHF.

This rearrangement joins TRBV9 to TRBJ2-3, with TRBD2 identical over 7 bases. The J segment lost 1 base and the V segment lost 4 bases, leaving 6 bases of the junction unmatched. The CDR3 is 15 amino acids. Germline V gene lookup returns CDR1 SGDLS and CDR2 YYNGEE. CDR3 amino acids: CASSPQRGGTDTQYF. CDR3 nucleotide sequence: TGTGCCAGCAGCCCCCAGCGGGGTGGCACAGATACGCAGTATTTT.

The V gene is TRBV10-3, the J gene TRBJ2-4, with 7 bases identical to TRBD1. Germline V gene sequence: CDR1 ENHRY, CDR2 SYGVKD. The CDR3 length is 15 residues. V trimming: 5 bases; J trimming: 5 bases; junction bases outside the gene matches: 9. The CDR3 reads CAISHGQVLENIQYF. The DNA for the CDR3 is TGTGCCATCAGTCATGGACAGGTGCTCGAAAACATTCAGTACTTC.

The chain joins TRBV9 to TRBJ1-2, with D possibly TRBD1 on 6 matching bases. Germline loops: CDR1 SGDLS, CDR2 YYNGEE. The CDR3 covers 17 residues. Trimming left V 2 bases short and J 2 bases short, with 19 bases between. In DNA form, the CDR3 reads TGTGCCAGCAGCGTCCAATTTGGACAGACGAACAACTATGGCTACACCTTC. It specifies CASSVQFGQTNNYGYTF.

This sequence joins TRBV6-5 and TRBJ2-5; D possibly corresponds to TRBD1 (6 bases). This CDR3 region has 14 residues. In germline, CDR1 is MNHEY, CDR2 SVGAGI. The V gene lost 1 base and the J gene lost 6 bases, with 12 bases spanning the gap. The CDR3 DNA follows: TGTGCCAGCAGTTACTTCGTGGGGGCCCAGACCCAGTACTTC. It is translated as CASSYFVGAQTQYF.

This chain joins TRBV30 and TRBJ2-7; D is unresolved. The CDR3 extends over 11 amino acids. Trimming pared 1 base from V and 4 bases from J, leaving 5 bases between. From germline, CDR1 is GTSNPN and CDR2 SVGIG (reference sequence). The CDR3 protein is CAWSAGYEQYF. The CDR3 bases are TGTGCCTGGAGTGCCGGGTACGAGCAGTACTTC.

The V gene is TRBV5-8, the J gene TRBJ2-2; a weak D match, TRBD2 (6 bases). CDR1 SGHTS and CDR2 YDEGEE come from the germline V gene. Trimming left V 1 base short and J 4 bases short, with 11 bases between. This CDR3 is 15 amino acids long. The CDR3 bases are TGTGCCAGCAGCTTGCCCCGGGAGATCACCGGGGAGCTGTTTTTT. This gives the protein CASSLPREITGELFF.

This clone was detected a few times. This sequence joins TRBV28 and TRBJ2-2; tentatively, D is TRBD1 (5 bases). Per the germline V gene, CDR1 is MDHEN and CDR2 is SYDVKM. V lost 5 bases to trimming and J lost 1 base, with 8 bases between them. The CDR3 covers 14 residues. The CDR3 loop is CASSPGQNTGELFF. The CDR3 region has the DNA TGTGCCAGCAGTCCCGGACAGAACACCGGGGAGCTGTTTTTT.

The DNA for the CDR3 is TGTGCCAGCAGAATAGCCCGGAGCGGGAATGAGCAGTTCTTC. Translation: CASRIARSGNEQFF. The chain links TRBV6-6 to TRBJ2-1; TRBD2 might be the D (6 bases). V lost 6 bases and J 7 bases, leaving 16 bases between the germline ends. Germline V gene lookup returns CDR1 MNHNY and CDR2 SVGAGI (reference sequence). CDR3 length: 14 amino acids.

This clone has just one count. The chain recombines TRBV5-8 with TRBJ2-3; 11 bases are shared with TRBD2. The J segment lost 0 bases and the V segment lost 4 bases, leaving 10 bases of the junction unmatched. CDR3 length: 18 amino acids. The germline CDR1 and CDR2 sequences are SGHTS and YDEGEE. The CDR3 nucleotides are TGTGCCAGCAGCCCCGGAGGGACTAGCGGAATTAGCACAGATACGCAGTATTTT. Its translation: CASSPGGTSGISTDTQYF.

The rearrangement links TRBV7-6 to TRBJ2-1; 9 bases match TRBD2. CDR3 length: 17 residues. The germline gives CDR1 SGHVS, CDR2 FNYEAQ. Germline trimming cut 3 bases from V and 8 bases from J; bases unmatched to any gene: 14. DNA of the CDR3: TGTGCCAGCAGCTTGATGATCTGGGCGCGGGGGGGGCATGAGCAGTTCTTC. Encoded protein: CASSLMIWARGGHEQFF.

J is TRBJ2-2 and V is TRBV27; no clear D. Per the germline V gene, CDR1 is MNHEY and CDR2 is SMNVEV (reference sequence). V was shortened by 3 bases and J by 2 bases, with 7 bases between the two germline ends. CDR3 size: 14 residues. This CDR3 reads CASSLNINTGELFF. As DNA, the CDR3 is TGTGCCAGCAGTTTGAACATTAACACCGGGGAGCTGTTTTTT.

The CDR3 loop is CASSPTRIQETQYF. The CDR3 DNA reads TGTGCCAGCAGCCCAACAAGAATCCAAGAGACCCAGTACTTC. The rearrangement links TRBV6-6 to TRBJ2-5; D gene uncertain. The CDR3 covers 14 residues. V lost 6 bases, J lost 1 base, and 12 bases lay in between. From germline, CDR1 is MNHNY and CDR2 SVGAGI (reference sequence).

This clone was seen a few times. The J gene is TRBJ2-7, the V gene TRBV11-2; 10 positions match TRBD2. The J segment lost 2 bases and the V segment lost 6 bases, leaving 10 bases of the junction unmatched. CDR1 is SGHAT, CDR2 FQNNGV, per germline. The CDR3 length is 16 residues. Here the CDR3 reads CASRNRVAGGAYEQYF. CDR3 DNA: TGTGCCAGCAGAAATCGCGTAGCGGGGGGCGCCTACGAGCAGTACTTC.

The J gene is TRBJ2-1, the V gene TRBV2; TRBD2 matches 10 bases. CDR3 length: 15 residues. Germline lookup yields CDR1 SNHLY and CDR2 FYNNEI. J gave up 4 bases and V 8 bases, and 8 bases lay outside the gene matches. CDR3 loop: CASQGGSGGYNEQFF. CDR3 DNA: TGTGCCAGCCAAGGGGGTAGCGGGGGGTACAATGAGCAGTTCTTC.

The gene calls are TRBV5-1 and TRBJ2-1; 8 bases are shared with TRBD2. The CDR3 consists of 17 residues. The ends lost 2 bases at V and 1 base at J; junction bases unmatched: 8. The germline CDR1 and CDR2 sequences are SGHRS and YFSETQ. The CDR3 DNA follows: TGCGCCAGCAGCTTCTCAATAGCGGGGCTTTCCTACAATGAGCAGTTCTTC. This gives the protein CASSFSIAGLSYNEQFF. The full variable domain, in which reference TRBV5-1 and TRBJ2-1 provide the parts outside the CDR3, is KAGVTQTPRYLIKTRGQQVTLSCSPISGHRSVSWYQQTPGQGLQFLFEYFSETQRNKGNFPGRFSGRQFSNSRSEMNVSTLELGDSALYLCASSFSIAGLSYNEQFFGPGTRLTVL.

This rearrangement joins TRBV29-1 to TRBJ2-7, with D perhaps TRBD2 (6 bases). Trimming shortened V by 1 base and J by 4 bases, and 11 bases separated the two germline ends. CDR1 SQVTM and CDR2 ANQGSEA come from the germline V gene. The CDR3 contains 13 residues. The DNA of the CDR3 is TGCAGCGTTGAAGGGACTACATCATACGAGCAGTACTTC. Its translation: CSVEGTTSYEQYF.

This clone was detected once. The gene calls are TRBV4-1 and TRBJ1-6; D is ambiguous. Per germline, CDR1 MGHRA and CDR2 YSYEKL. V lost 0 bases and J 13 bases, leaving 10 bases between the germline ends. The CDR3 is 13 amino acids. The CDR3 spells CASSQEAPAPLHF. CDR3 bases: TGCGCCAGCAGCCAAGAAGCCCCCGCCCCCCTCCACTTT.